Listed here are 7 T cell receptor beta chains from one sample, sequenced in a study of PD-L1 blockade in urothelial cancer. Method: immunoSEQ multiplex PCR; TCRdb's copy keeps in-frame clones and lacks some. The table shows 30,000 or so clones, with 84% occurring only once. The sample in question was PBMCs, obtained around atezolizumab (anti-PD-L1) treatment. The receptor source for this set is a man between 60 and 75 years old with urothelial cancer.

This clone was observed a few times. The V call is TRBV7-2, the J call TRBJ2-1; D is ambiguous. Germline-derived CDR1 and CDR2 are SGHTA and FQGNSA. V lost 4 bases and J lost 4, with 8 bases in between. The CDR3 extends over 13 amino acids. CDR3 sequence: CASSSEIYNEQFF. CDR3 nucleotide sequence: TGTGCCAGCAGCTCTGAGATTTACAATGAGCAGTTCTTC.

J is TRBJ2-2 and V is TRBV5-4, with 10 positions matching TRBD2. The V gene's germline CDR1 is SGHNT and CDR2 YYREEE (reference sequence). Trimming took 5 bases from V and 6 from J; bases not matched to a gene: 7. There are 15 residues in the CDR3. For the CDR3, the DNA is TGTGCCAGCAGAAAAGCGGGGGGGGTTTCCGGGGAGCTGTTTTTT. Encoded protein: CASRKAGGVSGELFF. The complete variable domain, with remaining parts taken from reference TRBV5-4 and TRBJ2-2, reads ETGVTQSPTHLIKTRGQQVTLRCSSQSGHNTVSWYQQALGQGPQFIFQYYREEENGRGNFPPRFSGLQFPNYSSELNVNALELDDSALYLCASRKAGGVSGELFFGEGSRLTVL.

This sequence joins TRBV5-8 and TRBJ1-2, with D perhaps matching TRBD1 (5 bases). Germline CDR1 is SGHTS and CDR2 is YDEGEE. The CDR3 extends over 17 amino acids. Trimming removed 4 bases at V and 2 bases at J, with 21 bases between. The CDR3 region has the DNA TGTGCCAGCAGCCTTGGGGCTCGACAGACGGTCAACTATGGCTACACCTTC. Its translation is CASSLGARQTVNYGYTF.

The chain links TRBV2 to TRBJ1-2, with 8 bases lining up with TRBD1. Germline lookup yields CDR1 SNHLY and CDR2 FYNNEI. The V gene end was trimmed by 4 bases and the J gene end by 8 bases; junction bases not matched to a gene: 6. There are 13 residues in the CDR3. The CDR3 DNA reads TGTGCCAGCAGTGGGACAGGGTTGAGCGGCTACACCTTC. It translates to CASSGTGLSGYTF.

The rearrangement uses TRBV7-2 and TRBJ1-6, with a tentative D call TRBD1 (6 bases). CDR1 is SGHTA and CDR2 is FQGNSA in the germline V gene. V dropped 4 bases and J dropped 14 bases, with 21 bases sitting between them. The CDR3 runs 15 residues. CDR3 amino acids: CASSSLGGGVVTLHF. The CDR3 region has the DNA TGTGCCAGCAGCTCCCTCGGAGGGGGGGTGGTGACCCTCCACTTT. Filled out from reference TRBV7-2 and TRBJ1-6, the complete variable domain reads GAGVSQSPSNKVTEKGKDVELRCDPISGHTALYWYRQSLGQGLEFLIYFQGNSAPDKSGLPSDRFSAERTGGSVSTLTIQRTQQEDSAVYLCASSSLGGGVVTLHFGNGTRLTVT.

This clone has only one observation. The V call is TRBV5-4, the J call TRBJ2-3, with a weak D call TRBD2 (6 bases). The CDR3 loop spans 15 amino acids. V lost 4 bases and J 4 bases, leaving 16 bases between the germline ends. CDR1 and CDR2 (germline): SGHNT, YYREEE (reference sequence). CDR3 amino acids: CASSMTGSRPDTQYF. CDR3 nucleotides: TGTGCCAGCAGCATGACCGGGAGCCGCCCAGATACGCAGTATTTT.

V is TRBV6-1 and J is TRBJ2-7; 9 nucleotides match TRBD1. From germline, CDR1 is MNHNS and CDR2 SASEGT. The length of the CDR3 is 15 residues. The V and J ends lost 4 bases and 7 bases, in that order; junction bases with no gene match: 11. The DNA for the CDR3 is TGTGCCAGCAGTGCCTTTTCGACAGGGGGGAGAGAGCAGTACTTC. Translation gives CASSAFSTGGREQYF.